These 8 T cell receptor beta chains came from one sample sequenced in a study of cytomegalovirus exposure and HLA in healthy donors (TCRdb year 2017). The receptor library was made with the immunoSEQ multiplex PCR assay. A mixture of 60 forward primers for TCR Vbeta segments and 13 reverse primers for TCR Jbeta segments was used in the multiplex PCR. TCRdb stores this immuneACCESS table with in-frame sequences only. Part of the clones is absent; in the studies checked, under half of the shortfall reflects unresolved V genes, and no reason is known for the rest. Within this sample are roughly 190,000 clones, with about four fifths of them counted one time only. The ten largest account for around 3.6% of the sample. Sequenced input: PBMCs. All receptors derive from a man between 35 and 55 years old in good health and CMV-seropositive.

This clone has just a few counts. The rearrangement uses TRBV10-2 and TRBJ1-2; possibly TRBD1 for D (5 bases). This CDR3 contains 15 residues. The germline V gene has CDR1 WSHSY and CDR2 SAAADI. V was trimmed by 2 bases and J by 5 bases, leaving 15 bases between them. The CDR3: CASSEASGLGYGYTF. DNA of the CDR3: TGCGCCAGCAGTGAGGCTTCAGGGCTGGGGTATGGCTACACCTTC.

The gene calls are TRBV6-1 and TRBJ2-7; 8 bases fit TRBD2. This CDR3 has 16 amino acids. Trimming at V came to 1 base and at J to 5 bases, leaving 10 bases not matched to a gene. CDR1 and CDR2 (germline): MNHNS, SASEGT. The CDR3 is CASSEGRVRGAHEQYF. The CDR3, as DNA: TGTGCCAGCAGTGAAGGGCGCGTGCGGGGGGCCCACGAGCAGTACTTC.

This clone has a single count. The rearrangement joins TRBV25-1 to TRBJ2-5; 10 bases agree with TRBD1. J was trimmed by 5 bases and V by 2 bases; bases with no gene match: 8. The CDR3 has 16 residues. Germline V gives CDR1 MGHDK, CDR2 SYGVNS. The CDR3 coding sequence is TGTGCCAGCAGTGAACAAGGGACAGGGGAGAGGGAGACCCAGTACTTC. It is translated as CASSEQGTGERETQYF.

The chain carries TRBV18 and TRBJ1-4, with no clear D. Per germline, CDR1 KGHSH and CDR2 LQKENI. The length of the CDR3 is 15 residues. V lost 4 bases and J 1 base, leaving 10 bases between the germline ends. The CDR3 here is CASSQDGETNEKLFF. The CDR3 DNA follows: TGTGCCAGCTCACAAGACGGGGAAACTAATGAAAAACTGTTTTTT.

The J gene is TRBJ1-3, the V gene TRBV10-2; D may be TRBD1 (6 bases). CDR1 is WSHSY and CDR2 is SAAADI in the germline V gene. V was trimmed by 6 bases and J by 0 bases, leaving 6 bases between them. This CDR3 has 13 amino acids. The CDR3 nucleotides read TGCGCCAGCAGGGACAGCTCTGGAAACACCATATATTTT. It is translated as CASRDSSGNTIYF.

The rearrangement links TRBV7-9 to TRBJ2-7, with D uncertain. This CDR3 contains 12 residues. The V and J ends lost 1 base and 4 bases respectively, with 5 bases between them. The germline gives CDR1 SEHNR, CDR2 FQNEAQ (reference sequence). The CDR3 coding sequence is TGTGCCAGCAGCTTAGGTCAGTACGAGCAGTACTTC. Amino acid sequence: CASSLGQYEQYF.

The DNA for the CDR3 is TGTGCCTGGAGTGTGGGCAGGGGGAAGGCTGGAAACACCATATATTTT. This sequence encodes CAWSVGRGKAGNTIYF. This chain joins TRBV30 and TRBJ1-3, with 7 bases identical to TRBD1. CDR1 and CDR2 (germline): GTSNPN, SVGIG (reference sequence). V trimming: 0 bases; J trimming: 2 bases; junction bases outside the gene matches: 7. This CDR3 contains 16 residues.

CDR3 in amino acids: CASYGGSWGNTIYF. CDR3 bases: TGTGCCAGCTACGGGGGGTCTTGGGGAAACACCATATATTTT. This chain links TRBV2 with TRBJ1-3, with TRBD1 as a possible D gene (5 bases). Per germline, CDR1 SNHLY and CDR2 FYNNEI. Trimming left V 8 bases short and J 4 bases short, with 15 bases between. CDR3 size: 14 residues. Variable domain in full (rest from reference TRBV2 and TRBJ1-3): EPEVTQTPSHQVTQMGQEVILRCVPISNHLYFYWYRQILGQKVEFLVSFYNNEISEKSEIFDDQFSVERPDGSNFTLKIRSTKLEDSAMYFCASYGGSWGNTIYFGEGSWLTVV.